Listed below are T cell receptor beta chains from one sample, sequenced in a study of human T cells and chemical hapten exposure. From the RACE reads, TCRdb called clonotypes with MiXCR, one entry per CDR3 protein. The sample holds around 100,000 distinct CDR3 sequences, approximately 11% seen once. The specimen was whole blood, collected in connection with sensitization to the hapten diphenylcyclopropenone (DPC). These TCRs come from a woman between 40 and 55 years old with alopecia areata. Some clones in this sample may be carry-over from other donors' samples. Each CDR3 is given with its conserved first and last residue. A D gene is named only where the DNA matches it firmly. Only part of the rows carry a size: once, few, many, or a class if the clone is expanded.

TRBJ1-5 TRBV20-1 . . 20 CSARYDSGTLTVLSNQPQHF TGCAGTGCTCGCTACGACTCCGGGACCCTCACGGTCCTCAGCAATCAGCCCCAGCATTTT
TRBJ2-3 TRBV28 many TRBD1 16 CASPPPGDRVTDTQYF TGTGCCAGTCCACCCCCCGGGGACAGGGTCACAGATACGCAGTATTTT
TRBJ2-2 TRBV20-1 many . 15 CSASVGRAGTGELFF TGCAGTGCAAGTGTCGGACGGGCGGGGACCGGGGAGCTGTTTTTT
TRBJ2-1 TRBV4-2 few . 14 CASSQAILTSEQFF TGTGCCAGCAGCCAAGCAATCCTGACGAGTGAGCAGTTCTTC
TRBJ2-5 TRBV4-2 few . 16 CASSHGGQGVQETQYF TGTGCCAGCAGCCATGGGGGGCAGGGGGTCCAAGAGACCCAGTACTTC
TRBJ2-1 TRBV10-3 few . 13 CAISGTTGNEQFF TGTGCCATCAGCGGCACGACGGGGAATGAGCAGTTCTTC
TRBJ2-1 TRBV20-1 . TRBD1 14 CSAGPSGGRDEQFF TGCAGTGCGGGACCGTCAGGGGGCAGGGATGAGCAGTTCTTC
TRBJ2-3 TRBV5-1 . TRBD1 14 CASSLGQDTDTQYF TGCGCCAGCAGCCTGGGACAGGACACAGATACGCAGTATTTT
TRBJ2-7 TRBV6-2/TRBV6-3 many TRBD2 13 CASRWTSPGEQYF TGTGCCAGCCGGTGGACTAGTCCAGGCGAGCAGTACTTC
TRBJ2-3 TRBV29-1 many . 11 CSTKGADTQYF TGCAGCACCAAAGGGGCAGATACGCAGTATTTT
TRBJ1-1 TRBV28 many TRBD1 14 CASSPEGARTEAFF TGTGCCAGCAGTCCCGAGGGGGCGAGGACTGAAGCTTTCTTT
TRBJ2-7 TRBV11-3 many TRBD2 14 CASSLGGSDHEQYF TGTGCCAGCAGCTTAGGCGGGAGTGACCACGAGCAGTACTTC
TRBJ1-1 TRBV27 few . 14 CASSLYLGHTEAFF TGTGCCAGCAGTTTATATCTGGGGCACACTGAAGCTTTCTTT
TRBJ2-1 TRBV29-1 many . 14 CSVDEQGGYNEQFF TGCAGCGTTGATGAGCAGGGGGGGTACAATGAGCAGTTCTTC
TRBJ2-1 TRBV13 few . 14 CASSARDTRGEQFF TGTGCCAGCAGCGCCCGGGACACCCGAGGAGAGCAGTTCTTC
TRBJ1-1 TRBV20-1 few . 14 CSASSGPPNTEAFF TGCAGTGCTAGTTCGGGACCACCGAACACTGAAGCTTTCTTT
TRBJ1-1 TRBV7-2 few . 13 CASSEGVGTEAFF TGTGCCAGCAGTGAGGGGGTCGGCACTGAAGCTTTCTTT